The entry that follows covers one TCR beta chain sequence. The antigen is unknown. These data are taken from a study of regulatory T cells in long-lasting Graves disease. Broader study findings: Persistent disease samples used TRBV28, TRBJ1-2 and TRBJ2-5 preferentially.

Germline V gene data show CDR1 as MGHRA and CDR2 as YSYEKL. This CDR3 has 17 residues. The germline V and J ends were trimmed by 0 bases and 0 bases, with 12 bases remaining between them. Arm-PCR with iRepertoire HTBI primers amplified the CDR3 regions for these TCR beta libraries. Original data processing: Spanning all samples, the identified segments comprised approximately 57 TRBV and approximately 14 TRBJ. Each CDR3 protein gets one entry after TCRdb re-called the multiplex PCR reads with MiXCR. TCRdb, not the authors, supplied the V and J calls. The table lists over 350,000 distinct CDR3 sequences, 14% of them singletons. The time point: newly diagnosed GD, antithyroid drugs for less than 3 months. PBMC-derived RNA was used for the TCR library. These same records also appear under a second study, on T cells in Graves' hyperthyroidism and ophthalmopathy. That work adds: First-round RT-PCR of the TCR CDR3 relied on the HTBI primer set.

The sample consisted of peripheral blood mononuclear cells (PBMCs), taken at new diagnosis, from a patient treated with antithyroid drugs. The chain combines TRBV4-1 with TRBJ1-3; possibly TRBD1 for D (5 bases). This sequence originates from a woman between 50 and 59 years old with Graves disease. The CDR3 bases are TGCGCCAGCAGCCAAGATAGGGACCGAAGCTCTGGAAACACCATATATTTT. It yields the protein CASSQDRDRSSGNTIYF.